A single sample gave rise to the 8 T cell receptor beta chains below, sequenced in a study of T cells after somatic rescue of genetic block. Some clones are missing from TCRdb's copy, which holds only in-frame ones; the method was immunoSEQ multiplex PCR. The sample consists of roughly 15,000 clones, approximately 70% of them appearing once. Sample: peripheral blood mononuclear cells (PBMCs). The receptors here all came from a boy younger than 18.

The CDR3 protein is CASRIGGTASYEQYF. Written as DNA, the CDR3 is TGTGCCAGCAGGATAGGTGGGACAGCCTCCTACGAGCAGTACTTC. V usage is TRBV5-8 and J usage is TRBJ2-7; 7 nucleotides align to TRBD1. The length of the CDR3 is 15 residues. The junction had 8 bases not matched to a gene; V was cut back by 5 bases and J by 0 bases. Germline values: CDR1 SGHTS, CDR2 YDEGEE.

The chain joins TRBV11-2 to TRBJ2-5; weak D call: TRBD1 (6 bases). Germline V gene sequence: CDR1 SGHAT, CDR2 FQNNGV. The length of the CDR3 is 13 residues. Trimming shortened V by 5 bases and J by 1 base, and 8 bases separated the two germline ends. CDR3 protein: CASSKTGQETQYF. DNA of the CDR3: TGTGCCAGCAGCAAGACAGGCCAAGAGACCCAGTACTTC.

In this sample, this clone is medium-sized (0.01 to 0.1%). The chain combines TRBV6-5 with TRBJ2-2; the D is unclear. Trimming removed 5 bases at V and 1 base at J, with 8 bases between. CDR3 length equals 14 residues. CDR1 MNHEY and CDR2 SVGAGI come from the germline V gene. The CDR3 nucleotides read TGTGCCAGCAGTAGCTGGGGGAACACCGGGGAGCTGTTTTTT. It yields the protein CASSSWGNTGELFF.

The chain joins TRBV10-3 to TRBJ2-7; unclear D gene. CDR1 is ENHRY and CDR2 is SYGVKD in the germline V gene. The V gene lost 4 bases and the J gene lost 1 base, with 5 bases spanning the gap. The CDR3 runs to 12 residues. The CDR3 region has the DNA TGTGCCATCAGTGGGGGATCCTACGAGCAGTACTTC. Its translation: CAISGGSYEQYF.

The chain joins TRBV2 to TRBJ1-2, with a weak D call TRBD1 (5 bases). The CDR3 contains 15 residues. Germline-derived CDR1 and CDR2 are SNHLY and FYNNEI. V lost 7 bases and J 8 bases, leaving 23 bases between the germline ends. The CDR3 nucleotides are TGTGCCAGCATTCTCCCCTGGGGAGGGGCGGAGGGCTACACCTTC. Encoded protein: CASILPWGGAEGYTF.

The V call is TRBV21-1, the J call TRBJ2-7; the table's D call TRBD2 went unverified against the DNA. TRBV21-1 is shown as a pseudogene. The CDR3 is made up of 17 amino acids. The CDR3 is CASSPSGAGGPASEQYF. The DNA of the CDR3 is TGTGCCAGCAGCCCCTCTGGAGCGGGAGGACCTGCGAGCGAGCAGTACTTC.

This chain uses TRBV18 with TRBJ1-1, with D tentatively TRBD1 (5 bases). This CDR3 is 16 amino acids long. Trimming stripped 8 bases from V and 0 bases from J, with 19 bases between. From germline, CDR1 is KGHSH and CDR2 LQKENI. Here the CDR3 reads CASLTSQGRLNTEAFF. The CDR3 bases are TGTGCCAGCCTCACCTCCCAGGGAAGGTTGAACACTGAAGCTTTCTTT.

The chain employs TRBV2 and TRBJ2-3; D gene unclear. The CDR3 runs 17 residues. V was trimmed by 5 bases and J by 2 bases, leaving 20 bases between them. From germline, CDR1 is SNHLY and CDR2 FYNNEI. The DNA of the CDR3 is TGTGCCAGCAGTACCATTTTTCCGGTCCCATCCACAGATACGCAGTATTTT. Translated, it gives CASSTIFPVPSTDTQYF.